Below, 9 T cell receptor beta chains from the same sample are listed, as sequenced in a study of regulatory T cells in long-lasting Graves disease. According to the study, TCR beta libraries were built with iRepertoire HTBI primers and CDR3-region Arm-PCR. One entry per CDR3 protein, called by TCRdb with MiXCR from the multiplex PCR reads. The data hold some 400,000 distinct CDR3 sequences, with about 15% observed a single time. Time point reported: newly diagnosed GD, antithyroid drugs for less than 3 months. Scientists built the TCR library using RNA that was extracted from PBMCs. The data also belong to a second study, concerning T cells in Graves' hyperthyroidism and ophthalmopathy.

The specimen was peripheral blood mononuclear cells (PBMCs), collected at new diagnosis, from a patient treated with antithyroid drugs. These receptors were taken from a young woman with Graves disease.

The CDR3, as DNA: TGCGCCAGCAGCCAACTCATCTCGGAGAGGGATACGCAGTATTTT. As protein: CASSQLISERDTQYF. This sequence joins TRBV4-1 and TRBJ2-3, with D uncertain. CDR1 MGHRA and CDR2 YSYEKL come from the germline V gene. The length of the CDR3 is 15 residues. Trimming stripped 2 bases from V and 6 bases from J, with 15 bases between.

The chain combines TRBV5-1 with TRBJ2-7; 13 bases match TRBD2. The junction had 5 bases not matched to a gene; V was cut back by 0 bases and J by 5 bases. Germline-derived CDR1 and CDR2 are SGHRS and YFSETQ. The CDR3 contains 16 residues. CDR3 sequence reads: CASSLGLAGGTDEQYF. Written as DNA, the CDR3 is TGCGCCAGCAGCTTGGGACTAGCGGGAGGTACTGACGAGCAGTACTTC.

This chain joins TRBV5-5 and TRBJ2-1; TRBD2 matches at 7 bases. CDR1 is SGHKS and CDR2 is YYEKEE in the germline V gene (reference sequence). V gave up 0 bases and J gave up 9 bases; unmatched junction bases: 6. The CDR3 has 14 residues. The DNA for the CDR3 is TGTGCCAGCAGCTTGGTCGCGGGAGATAGTGAGCAGTTCTTC. This gives the protein CASSLVAGDSEQFF.

The gene calls are TRBV20-1 and TRBJ2-7; 9 bases align to TRBD2. CDR1 and CDR2 from the germline V gene are DFQATT and SNEGSKA (reference sequence). J was trimmed by 0 bases and V by 3 bases; bases with no gene match: 9. This CDR3 is 16 amino acids long. The CDR3 loop is CSARSLAGSSSYEQYF. The DNA of the CDR3 is TGCAGTGCTAGGTCCCTAGCGGGGTCGAGCTCCTACGAGCAGTACTTC.

Ten or more counts support this clonotype. The rearrangement links TRBV7-8 to TRBJ1-1; tentative D call: TRBD1 (5 bases). The germline CDR1 and CDR2 sequences are SGHVS and FQNEAQ. V shed 5 bases and J shed 5 bases, with 15 bases lying between them. This CDR3 has 14 residues. The CDR3 nucleotides are TGTGCCAGCAGCCCCACCAGGGTATATACTGAAGCTTTCTTT. Translated: CASSPTRVYTEAFF. The full variable domain, with the rest looked up from reference TRBV7-8 and TRBJ1-1, is GAGVSQSPRYKVAKRGQDVALRCDPISGHVSLFWYQQALGQGPEFLTYFQNEAQLDKSGLPSDRFFAERPEGSVSTLKIQRTQQEDSAVYLCASSPTRVYTEAFFGQGTRLTVV.

There are many counts of this clonotype. The chain employs TRBV3-1 and TRBJ2-7, with D possibly matching TRBD1 (6 bases). This CDR3 is 14 amino acids long. V gave up 5 bases and J gave up 2 bases, with 13 bases separating them. Germline V CDR1 and CDR2: LGHDT, YNNKEL (reference sequence). CDR3 DNA sequence: TGTGCCAGCAGCTCTTACAGGGAGCCCTACGAGCAGTACTTC. It translates to CASSSYREPYEQYF.

Ten or more counts support this clonotype. The chain recombines TRBV18 with TRBJ2-3; D might be TRBD2 (6 bases). V lost 3 bases, J lost 1 base, and 14 bases lay in between. Per germline, CDR1 KGHSH and CDR2 LQKENI. The length of the CDR3 is 16 residues. CDR3 coding DNA: TGTGCCAGCTCACCTGAGGAGGGGATACGCACAGATACGCAGTATTTT. Translation: CASSPEEGIRTDTQYF.

This clonotype was picked up a small number of times. This chain joins TRBV7-9 and TRBJ2-2; 7 bases are shared with TRBD2. V shed 1 base, J shed 4 bases, and the junction held 6 bases outside the gene matches. Germline-derived CDR1 and CDR2 are SEHNR and FQNEAQ (reference sequence). This CDR3 comprises 16 residues. CDR3 region: CASSLEGSGLTGELFF. The CDR3 DNA reads as TGTGCCAGCAGCTTAGAAGGTAGCGGGCTCACCGGGGAGCTGTTTTTT. Complete variable domain (other parts from reference TRBV7-9 and TRBJ2-2): DTGVSQNPRHKITKRGQNVTFRCDPISEHNRLYWYRQTLGQGPEFLTYFQNEAQLEKSRLLSDRFSAERPKGSFSTLEIQRTEQGDSAMYLCASSLEGSGLTGELFFGEGSRLTVL.

There are a few counts of this clonotype. The genes are TRBV24-1 and TRBJ2-2; D is unclear. CDR3 size: 13 residues. V was cut by 3 bases and J by 4 bases, with 5 bases left in between. Germline V gene sequence: CDR1 KGHDR, CDR2 SFDVKD. The CDR3 region is CATSDAPTGELFF. CDR3 sequence (DNA): TGTGCCACCAGTGATGCCCCCACCGGGGAGCTGTTTTTT.